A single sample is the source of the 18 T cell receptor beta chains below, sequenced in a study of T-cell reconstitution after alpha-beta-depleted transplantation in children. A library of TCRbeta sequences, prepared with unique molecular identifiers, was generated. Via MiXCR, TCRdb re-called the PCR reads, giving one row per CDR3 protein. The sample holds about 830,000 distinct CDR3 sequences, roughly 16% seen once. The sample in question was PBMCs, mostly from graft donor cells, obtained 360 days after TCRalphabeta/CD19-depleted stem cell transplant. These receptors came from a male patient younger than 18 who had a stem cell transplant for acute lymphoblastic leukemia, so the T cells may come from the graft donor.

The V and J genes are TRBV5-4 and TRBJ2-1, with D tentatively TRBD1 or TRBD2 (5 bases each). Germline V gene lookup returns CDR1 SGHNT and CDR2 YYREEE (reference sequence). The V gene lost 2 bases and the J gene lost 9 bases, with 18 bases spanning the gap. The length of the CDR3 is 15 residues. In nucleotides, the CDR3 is TGTGCCAGCAGCTTCCTTGGGACGGAAGGCGCTGAGCAGTTCTTC. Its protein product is CASSFLGTEGAEQFF.

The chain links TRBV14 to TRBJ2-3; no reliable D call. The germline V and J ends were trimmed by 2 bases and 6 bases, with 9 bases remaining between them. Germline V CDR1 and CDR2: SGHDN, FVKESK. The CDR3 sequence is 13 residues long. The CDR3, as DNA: TGTGCCAGCAGCCAATCCGGAGTGGATACGCAGTATTTT. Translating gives CASSQSGVDTQYF.

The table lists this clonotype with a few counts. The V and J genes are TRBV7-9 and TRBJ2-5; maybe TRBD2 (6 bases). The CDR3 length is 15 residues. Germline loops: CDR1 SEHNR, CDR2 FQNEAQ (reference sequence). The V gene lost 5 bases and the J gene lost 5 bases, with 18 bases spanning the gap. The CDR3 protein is CASSRGALEVETQYF. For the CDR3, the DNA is TGTGCCAGCAGCCGCGGGGCACTAGAGGTGGAGACCCAGTACTTC.

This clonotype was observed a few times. CDR3 in amino acids: CATSDPAGGSEKPDTQYF. For the CDR3, the DNA is TGTGCCACCAGTGACCCCGCCGGCGGTAGTGAGAAACCAGATACGCAGTATTTT. The V gene is TRBV24-1, the J gene TRBJ2-3; no clear D gene. In germline, CDR1 is KGHDR, CDR2 SFDVKD. Trimming shortened V by 4 bases and J by 4 bases, and 23 bases separated the two germline ends. The CDR3 contains 18 residues.

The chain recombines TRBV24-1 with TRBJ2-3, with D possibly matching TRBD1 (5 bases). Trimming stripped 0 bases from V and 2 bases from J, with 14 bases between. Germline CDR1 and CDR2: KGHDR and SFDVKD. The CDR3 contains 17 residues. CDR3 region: CATSDLHQGGITDTQYF. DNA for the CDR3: TGTGCCACCAGTGATTTGCACCAGGGTGGGATCACAGATACGCAGTATTTT.

CDR3 in amino acids: CASSTHGRQGATNEKLFF. The DNA of the CDR3 is TGTGCCAGCAGCACCCACGGACGGCAGGGGGCAACTAATGAAAAACTGTTTTTT. V usage is TRBV3-1 and J usage is TRBJ1-4; 7 bases map to TRBD1. Germline V gives CDR1 LGHDT, CDR2 YNNKEL (reference sequence). Unmatched junction bases numbered 12, after V lost 5 bases and J lost 0 bases. The CDR3 has 18 amino acids.

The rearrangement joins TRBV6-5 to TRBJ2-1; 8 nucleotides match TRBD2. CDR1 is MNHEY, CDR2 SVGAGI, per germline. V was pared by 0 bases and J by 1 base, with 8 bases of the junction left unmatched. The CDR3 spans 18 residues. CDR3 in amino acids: CASSYSRGRRWSYNEQFF. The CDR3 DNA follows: TGTGCCAGCAGTTACTCTCGCGGGAGGCGTTGGTCCTACAATGAGCAGTTCTTC.

CDR3 in amino acids: CASKWDRGLDEQFF. CDR3 bases: TGTGCCAGCAAATGGGACAGGGGGCTAGATGAGCAGTTCTTC. The chain combines TRBV2 with TRBJ2-1, with 12 nucleotides matching TRBD1. Unmatched junction bases numbered 6, after V lost 7 bases and J lost 8 bases. There are 14 residues in the CDR3. The V gene's germline CDR1 is SNHLY and CDR2 FYNNEI.

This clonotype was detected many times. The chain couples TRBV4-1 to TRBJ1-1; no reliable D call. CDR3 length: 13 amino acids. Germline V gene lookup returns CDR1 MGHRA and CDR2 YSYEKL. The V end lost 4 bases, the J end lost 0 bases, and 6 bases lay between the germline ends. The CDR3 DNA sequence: TGCGCCAGCAGCCCCATCATGAACACTGAAGCTTTCTTT. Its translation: CASSPIMNTEAFF.

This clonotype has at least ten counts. For the CDR3, the DNA is TGTGCCAGCAATTCACATACGCAGTATTTT. Translating gives CASNSHTQYF. The chain links TRBV12-3 or TRBV12-4 to TRBJ2-3, with D unclear. Trimming shortened V by 7 bases and J by 7 bases, and 6 bases separated the two germline ends. This CDR3 spans 10 amino acids.

The CDR3 loop reads CASSKGSLAGAQSNEQFF. The DNA for the CDR3 is TGTGCCAGCAGCAAGGGGTCTTTAGCGGGAGCCCAATCCAATGAGCAGTTCTTC. V and J are TRBV11-2 and TRBJ2-1, with 9 bases fitting TRBD2. The CDR3 extends over 18 amino acids. CDR1 and CDR2 from the germline V gene are SGHAT and FQNNGV. Trimming at V came to 5 bases and at J to 6 bases, leaving 17 bases not matched to a gene. Based on the CDR3 plus reference TRBV11-2 and TRBJ2-1, the full variable domain is EAGVAQSPRYKIIEKRQSVAFWCNPISGHATLYWYQQILGQGPKLLIQFQNNGVVDDSQLPKDRFSAERLKGVDSTLKIQPAKLEDSAVYLCASSKGSLAGAQSNEQFFGPGTRLTVL.

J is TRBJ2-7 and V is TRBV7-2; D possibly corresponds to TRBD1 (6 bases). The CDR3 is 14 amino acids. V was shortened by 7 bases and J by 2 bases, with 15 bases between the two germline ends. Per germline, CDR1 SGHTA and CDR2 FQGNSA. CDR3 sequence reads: CASTTYEGAYEQYF. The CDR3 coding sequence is TGTGCCAGCACCACGTACGAGGGGGCCTACGAGCAGTACTTC.

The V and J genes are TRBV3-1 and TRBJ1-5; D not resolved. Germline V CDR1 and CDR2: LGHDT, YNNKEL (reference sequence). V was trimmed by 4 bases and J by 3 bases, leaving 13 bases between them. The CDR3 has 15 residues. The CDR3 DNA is TGTGCCAGCAGCCTCACCGACGGATACAATCAGCCCCAGCATTTT. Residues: CASSLTDGYNQPQHF.

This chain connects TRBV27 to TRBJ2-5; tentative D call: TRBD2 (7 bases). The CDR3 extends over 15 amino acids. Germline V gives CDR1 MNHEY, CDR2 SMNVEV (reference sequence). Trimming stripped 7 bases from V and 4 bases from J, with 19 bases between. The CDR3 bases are TGTGCCAGCAAAAGGGGGGGAAGCCAAAGAGAGACCCAGTACTTC. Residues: CASKRGGSQRETQYF.

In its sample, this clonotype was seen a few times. This CDR3 reads CAISEGGTGYNSPLHF. The DNA for the CDR3 is TGTGCCATCAGTGAAGGGGGGACAGGTTATAATTCACCCCTCCACTTT. The genes are TRBV10-3 and TRBJ1-6; 8 nucleotides match TRBD1. This CDR3 spans 16 amino acids. The V gene's germline CDR1 is ENHRY and CDR2 SYGVKD. The V and J ends lost 3 bases and 4 bases, in that order; junction bases with no gene match: 5.

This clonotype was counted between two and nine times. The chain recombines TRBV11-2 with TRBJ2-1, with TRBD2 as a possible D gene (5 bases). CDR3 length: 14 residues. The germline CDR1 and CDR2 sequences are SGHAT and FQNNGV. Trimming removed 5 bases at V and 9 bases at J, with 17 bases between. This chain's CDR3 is CASSQGGPSSEQFF. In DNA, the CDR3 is TGTGCCAGCAGCCAAGGAGGCCCATCTAGTGAGCAGTTCTTC.

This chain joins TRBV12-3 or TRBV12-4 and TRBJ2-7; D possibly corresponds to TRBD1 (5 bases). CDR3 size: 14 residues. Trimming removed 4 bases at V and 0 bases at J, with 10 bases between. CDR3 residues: CASSSPQGSYEQYF. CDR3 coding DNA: TGTGCCAGCAGTTCCCCGCAGGGCTCCTACGAGCAGTACTTC.

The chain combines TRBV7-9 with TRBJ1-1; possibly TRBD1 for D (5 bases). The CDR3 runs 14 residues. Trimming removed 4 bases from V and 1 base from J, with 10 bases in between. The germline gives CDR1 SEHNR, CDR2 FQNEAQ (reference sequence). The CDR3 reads CASSSPDTNTEAFF. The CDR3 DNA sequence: TGTGCCAGCAGCTCTCCGGACACGAACACTGAAGCTTTCTTT.